This T cell receptor beta chain is from a study of T cells expressing NK-cell markers (dated by TCRdb to about 2020). For the study in its entirety: In sorted CD3+CD56+NKG2C+, CD3+CD56+NKG2C- and CD3+CD56-NKG2C+ T-cell subsets from several donors, TCR beta-chain repertoires were profiled. Of the eight sequenced donors, seven were found to be HCMV-seropositive and one was found to be HCMV-seronegative. The eight sequenced donors were randomly selected healthy volunteers, three men and five women. Illumina HiSeq 2000/2500, MiSeq or NextSeq was used to sequence libraries as 2 x 150 bp reads.

HCMV serostatus was determined by detecting HCMV-specific IgG in serum with a commercial ELISA kit. Peripheral blood mononuclear cells were isolated from blood by Ficoll density gradient centrifugation. The sample was run on an Illumina HiSeq 2000. The TCR beta cDNA libraries were made using 5'RACE template switching, a step that added both a universal primer site and unique molecular identifiers. cDNA synthesis was primed from the TCR beta constant segment and was followed by two successive PCR amplification steps. Per the source publication's procedure: MIGEC was used to demultiplex reads and group the reads by UMI, and MiTCR was used to assemble and quantify clonotypes. To remove erroneous sequences, TCR cDNA sequences were retained only when supported by two or more reads. The tcR package was used for downstream repertoire analysis, with clonotypes matched between fractions based on CDR3 nucleotide sequence plus V segment. VDJmatch was used to annotate antigen specificity against VDJdb, with one amino acid substitution in CDR3 allowed. The reads underwent TCRdb reprocessing, giving one record for each CDR3 protein sequence and no DNA. These V and J calls are TCRdb output, not the study's own analysis. The sample's own table lists over 200,000 distinct CDR3 sequences. The top ten clonotypes cover 0.39% of the sample.

The study at large found these results: For about 6 donors, the dominant CD3+CD56+NKG2C+ clonotypes were among the top 10 CD8+ clonotypes and accounted for 1.0-7.0% of CD8+ T cells. Those dominant clonotypes were again the most abundant among CD3+CD56-NKG2C+ cells in four donors, at about 28.3-65%. Whether the expanded NKG2C-expressing T cell clones were specific for HCMV antigens remained unclear.

Spanning cysteine to phenylalanine, the CDR3 consists of 17 amino acids. No DNA sequence is on record. CDR1 and CDR2 are read off the germline V gene as LGHNA and YNFKEQ. Concerning this clonotype itself: Its binding antigen is unknown.

The sequencing input was blood T cells: a sorted CD56 or NKG2C T cell subset, CD4+ or CD8+ T cells, or bulk PBMC T cells (not recorded which). This TCR came from a man aged 18 to 30 in good health. Donor details come from another sample of the same person, matched by shared clones. The V and J segments used are TRBV4-2 and TRBJ2-1; TCRdb proposes TRBD1, but this gene call is untestable without DNA. For the CDR3, the sequence is CASSQSQGRSSYNEQFF.